This T cell receptor (beta chain) was captured in a study of T cells in Graves' hyperthyroidism and ophthalmopathy. The CDR3 is 19 amino acids. Trimming took 4 bases from V and 5 from J; bases not matched to a gene: 18. The germline V gene has CDR1 SGHAT and CDR2 FQDESV (reference sequence). Patients aged 18 to 65 with hyperthyroidism were newly diagnosed, with duration under 2 months. RNA transcripts yielded amplified TCR beta CDR3 regions. The HTBI primer set was used in a first-round RT-PCR of the TCR CDR3. One entry per CDR3 protein, called by TCRdb with MiXCR from the multiplex PCR reads. The sample yields around 520,000 distinct CDR3 sequences, approximately 14% seen once.

The J gene is TRBJ2-5, the V gene TRBV11-1; 11 bases line up with TRBD2. The sequencing sample was made of blood. This sequence originates from a woman younger than 30 with Graves' hyperthyroidism. CDR3 amino acids: CASSSPVRLAGGTHETQYF. CDR3 nucleotides: TGTGCCAGCAGCTCCCCGGTCCGGCTAGCGGGAGGTACGCACGAGACCCAGTACTTC.